The 5 T cell receptor beta chains below were found in one sample sequenced in a study of T cells in localized non-small cell lung cancer. TCRdb's copy holds only in-frame clones and misses some; the assay was immunoSEQ multiplex PCR. The data hold roughly 30,000 clones, with roughly 80% observed a single time. The sample here was peripheral blood mononuclear cells, taken before any cancer treatment. The receptor set was obtained from a man aged 35-69 years with stage III lung adenocarcinoma.

The chain combines TRBV9 with TRBJ2-5, with TRBD1 as a possible D gene (5 bases). The CDR3 is 14 amino acids. V lost 3 bases and J 5 bases, leaving 14 bases between the germline ends. Germline V gene sequence: CDR1 SGDLS, CDR2 YYNGEE. CDR3: CASSAETVYETQYF. For the CDR3, the DNA is TGTGCCAGCAGCGCTGAGACAGTATATGAGACCCAGTACTTC. The variable domain in full, completed from reference TRBV9 and TRBJ2-5, reads DSGVTQTPKHLITATGQRVTLRCSPRSGDLSVYWYQQSLDQGLQFLIQYYNGEERAKGNILERFSAQQFPDLHSELNLSSLELGDSALYFCASSAETVYETQYFGPGTRLLVL.

V usage is TRBV4-2 and J usage is TRBJ2-7; 10 nucleotides line up with TRBD2. The V gene's germline CDR1 is LGHNA and CDR2 YNFKEQ. With V trimmed by 0 bases and J by 4 bases, 6 bases remained unmatched. The CDR3 is made up of 16 amino acids. The CDR3 is CASSQDPASGRYEQYF. Written as DNA, the CDR3 is TGTGCCAGCAGCCAAGATCCGGCTAGCGGGAGATACGAGCAGTACTTC.

The chain links TRBV7-2 to TRBJ2-7, with D perhaps being TRBD1 or TRBD2 (7 bases each). Germline CDR1 and CDR2: SGHTA and FQGNSA. There are 15 residues in the CDR3. Trimming stripped 8 bases from V and 0 bases from J, with 17 bases between. DNA of the CDR3: TGTGCCAGCTCCCGCCCCAGGGGGGGCTCCTACGAGCAGTACTTC. Translating it yields CASSRPRGGSYEQYF.

V is TRBV5-6 and J is TRBJ1-5; possibly TRBD1 for D (5 bases). Germline CDR1 is SGHDT and CDR2 is YYEEEE. Deletions cut 2 bases from V and 0 bases from J, with 12 bases between. This CDR3 comprises 16 residues. DNA of the CDR3: TGTGCCAGCAGCTTTGGCGGGACTAATAGCAATCAGCCCCAGCATTTT. Translating gives CASSFGGTNSNQPQHF.

This CDR3 reads CASSPTQGKQFF. CDR3 coding DNA: TGTGCCAGCAGCCCGACCCAGGGGAAGCAGTTCTTC. The genes are TRBV7-2 and TRBJ2-1, with D perhaps TRBD1 (6 bases). This CDR3 is 12 amino acids long. Trimming removed 5 bases from V and 11 bases from J, with 13 bases in between. Germline-derived CDR1 and CDR2 are SGHTA and FQGNSA.